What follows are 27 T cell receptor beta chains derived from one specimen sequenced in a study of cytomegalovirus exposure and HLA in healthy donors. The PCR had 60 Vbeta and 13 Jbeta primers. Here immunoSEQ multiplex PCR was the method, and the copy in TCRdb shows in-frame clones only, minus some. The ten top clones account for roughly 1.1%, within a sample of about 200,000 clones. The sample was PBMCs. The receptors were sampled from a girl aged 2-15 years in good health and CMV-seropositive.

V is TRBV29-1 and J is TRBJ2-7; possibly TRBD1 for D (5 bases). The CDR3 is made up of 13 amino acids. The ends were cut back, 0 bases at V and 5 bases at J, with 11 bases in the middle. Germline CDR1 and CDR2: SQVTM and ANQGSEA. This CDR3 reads CSVEEGPSHEQYF. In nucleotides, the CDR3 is TGCAGCGTTGAAGAGGGGCCATCCCACGAGCAGTACTTC.

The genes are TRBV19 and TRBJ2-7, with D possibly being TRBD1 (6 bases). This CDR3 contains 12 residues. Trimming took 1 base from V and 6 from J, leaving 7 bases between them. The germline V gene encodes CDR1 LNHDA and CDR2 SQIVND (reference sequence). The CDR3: CASSIGRGEQYF. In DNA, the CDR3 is TGTGCCAGTAGTATAGGCAGGGGCGAGCAGTACTTC.

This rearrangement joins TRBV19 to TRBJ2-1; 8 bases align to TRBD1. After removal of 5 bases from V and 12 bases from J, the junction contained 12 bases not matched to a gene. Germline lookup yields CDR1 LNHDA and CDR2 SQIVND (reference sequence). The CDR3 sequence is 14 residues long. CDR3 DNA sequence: TGTGCCAGTAGTTCGACAGGGGCCGCCGCAGGGCAGTTCTTC. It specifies CASSSTGAAAGQFF.

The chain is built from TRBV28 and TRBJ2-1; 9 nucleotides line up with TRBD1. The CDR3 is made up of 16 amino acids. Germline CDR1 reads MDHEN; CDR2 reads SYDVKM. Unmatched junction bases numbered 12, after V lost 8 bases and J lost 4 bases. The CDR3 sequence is CASGLGGTGPYNEQFF. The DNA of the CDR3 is TGTGCCAGCGGACTGGGAGGGACAGGGCCTTACAATGAGCAGTTCTTC.

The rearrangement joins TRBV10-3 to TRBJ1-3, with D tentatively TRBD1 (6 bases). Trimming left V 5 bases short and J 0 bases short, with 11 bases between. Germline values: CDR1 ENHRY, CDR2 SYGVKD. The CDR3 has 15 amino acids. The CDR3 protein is CAISRGQYSGNTIYF. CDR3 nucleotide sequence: TGTGCCATCAGTCGCGGACAGTACTCTGGAAACACCATATATTTT.

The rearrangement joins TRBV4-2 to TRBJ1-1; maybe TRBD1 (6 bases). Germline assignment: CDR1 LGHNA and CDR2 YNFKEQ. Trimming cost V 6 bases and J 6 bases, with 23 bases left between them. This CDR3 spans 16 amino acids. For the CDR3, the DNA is TGTGCCAGCAGTCCCCTAGTGGGGGGGCTGGTGGCTGAAGCTTTCTTT. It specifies CASSPLVGGLVAEAFF.

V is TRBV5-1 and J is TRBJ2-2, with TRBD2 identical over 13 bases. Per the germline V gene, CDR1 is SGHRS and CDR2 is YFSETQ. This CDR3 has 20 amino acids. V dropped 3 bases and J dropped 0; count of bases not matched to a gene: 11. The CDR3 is CASSSGTSGTQFANTGELFF. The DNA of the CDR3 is TGCGCCAGCAGCTCCGGGACTAGCGGGACCCAGTTCGCGAACACCGGGGAGCTGTTTTTT.

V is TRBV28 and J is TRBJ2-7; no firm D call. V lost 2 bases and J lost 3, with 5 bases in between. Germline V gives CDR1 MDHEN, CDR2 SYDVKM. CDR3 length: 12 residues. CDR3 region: CASSLRVYEQYF. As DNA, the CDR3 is TGTGCCAGCAGTTTAAGAGTCTACGAGCAGTACTTC.

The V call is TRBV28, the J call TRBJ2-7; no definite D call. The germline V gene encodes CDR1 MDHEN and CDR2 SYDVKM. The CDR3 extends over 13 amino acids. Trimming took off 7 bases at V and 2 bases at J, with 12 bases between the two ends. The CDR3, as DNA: TGTGCCAGCATCGGCGGTTACACCTACGAGCAGTACTTC. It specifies CASIGGYTYEQYF.

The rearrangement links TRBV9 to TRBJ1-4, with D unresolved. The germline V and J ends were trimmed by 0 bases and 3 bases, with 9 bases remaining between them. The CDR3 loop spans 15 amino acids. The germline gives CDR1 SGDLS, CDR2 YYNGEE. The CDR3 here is CASSVGGWANEKLFF. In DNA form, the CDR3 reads TGTGCCAGCAGCGTAGGCGGGTGGGCTAATGAAAAACTGTTTTTT. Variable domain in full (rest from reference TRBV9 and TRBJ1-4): DSGVTQTPKHLITATGQRVTLRCSPRSGDLSVYWYQQSLDQGLQFLIQYYNGEERAKGNILERFSAQQFPDLHSELNLSSLELGDSALYFCASSVGGWANEKLFFGSGTQLSVL.

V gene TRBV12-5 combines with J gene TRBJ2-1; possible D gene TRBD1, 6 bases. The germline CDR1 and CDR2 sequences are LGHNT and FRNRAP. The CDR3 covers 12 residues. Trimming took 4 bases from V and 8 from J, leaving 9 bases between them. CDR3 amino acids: CASGYRVDEQFF. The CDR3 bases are TGTGCTAGTGGTTACAGGGTGGATGAGCAGTTCTTC. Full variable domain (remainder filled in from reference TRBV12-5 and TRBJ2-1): DARVTQTPRHKVTEMGQEVTMRCQPILGHNTVFWYRQTMMQGLELLAYFRNRAPLDDSGMPKDRFSAEMPDATLATLKIQPSEPRDSAVYFCASGYRVDEQFFGPGTRLTVL.

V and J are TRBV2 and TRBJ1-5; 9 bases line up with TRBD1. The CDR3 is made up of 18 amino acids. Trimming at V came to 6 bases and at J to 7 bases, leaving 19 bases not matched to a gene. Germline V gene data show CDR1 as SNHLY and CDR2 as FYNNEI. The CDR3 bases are TGTGCCAGCAGCGCCCACCCGGGACAGGGTGTTGTAAGACAGCCCCAGCATTTT. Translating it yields CASSAHPGQGVVRQPQHF.

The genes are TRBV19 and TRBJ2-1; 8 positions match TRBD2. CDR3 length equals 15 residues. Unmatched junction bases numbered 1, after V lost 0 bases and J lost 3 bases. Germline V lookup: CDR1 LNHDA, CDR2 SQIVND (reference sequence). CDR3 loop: CASSIEGTSYNEQFF. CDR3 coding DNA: TGTGCCAGTAGTATAGAGGGGACTAGCTACAATGAGCAGTTCTTC.

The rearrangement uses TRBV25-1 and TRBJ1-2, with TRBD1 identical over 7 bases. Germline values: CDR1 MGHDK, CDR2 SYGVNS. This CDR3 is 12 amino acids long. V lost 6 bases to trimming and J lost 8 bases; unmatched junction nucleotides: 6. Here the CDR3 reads CASRGTARGYTF. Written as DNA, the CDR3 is TGTGCCAGCAGAGGGACAGCGCGGGGCTACACCTTC.

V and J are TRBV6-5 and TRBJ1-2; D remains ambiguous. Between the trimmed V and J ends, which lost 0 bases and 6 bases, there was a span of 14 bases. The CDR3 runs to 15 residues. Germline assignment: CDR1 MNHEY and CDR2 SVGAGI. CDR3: CASSYSGRLRDGYTF. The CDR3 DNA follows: TGTGCCAGCAGTTACTCCGGAAGACTCCGCGATGGCTACACCTTC.

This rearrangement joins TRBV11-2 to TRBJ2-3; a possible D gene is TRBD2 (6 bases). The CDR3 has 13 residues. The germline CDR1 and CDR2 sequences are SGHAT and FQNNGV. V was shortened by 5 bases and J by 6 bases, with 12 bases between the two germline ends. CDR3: CASSPTRGDTQYF. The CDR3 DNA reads TGTGCCAGCAGCCCCACCCGGGGGGATACGCAGTATTTT.

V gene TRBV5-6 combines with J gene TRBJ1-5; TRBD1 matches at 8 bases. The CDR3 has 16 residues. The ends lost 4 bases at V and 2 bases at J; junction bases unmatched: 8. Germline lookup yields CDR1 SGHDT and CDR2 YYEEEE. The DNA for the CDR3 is TGTGCCAGCAGCCACAGGACAGGGTTTGGCAATCAGCCCCAGCATTTT. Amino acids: CASSHRTGFGNQPQHF.

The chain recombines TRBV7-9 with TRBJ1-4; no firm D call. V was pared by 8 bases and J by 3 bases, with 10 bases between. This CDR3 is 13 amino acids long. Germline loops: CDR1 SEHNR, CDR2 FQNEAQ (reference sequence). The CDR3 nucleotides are TGTGCCAGCTCCGGACTGTCTAATGAAAAACTGTTTTTT. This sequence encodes CASSGLSNEKLFF.

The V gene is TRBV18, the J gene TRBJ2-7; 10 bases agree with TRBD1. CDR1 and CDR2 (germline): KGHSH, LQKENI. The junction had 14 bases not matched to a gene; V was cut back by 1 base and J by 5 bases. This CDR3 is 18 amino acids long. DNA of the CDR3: TGTGCCAGCTCACCACAAAACTTTAGGGGACAGGGGATCCACGAGCAGTACTTC. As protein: CASSPQNFRGQGIHEQYF.

The CDR3 bases are TGTGCCAGCAGTTCGGACAGGGCTCCTTACGAGCAGTACTTC. Translated, it gives CASSSDRAPYEQYF. V and J are TRBV27 and TRBJ2-7; TRBD1 matches at 8 bases. With V trimmed by 4 bases and J by 4 bases, 6 bases remained unmatched. CDR1 MNHEY and CDR2 SMNVEV come from the germline V gene (reference sequence). The CDR3 is 14 amino acids.

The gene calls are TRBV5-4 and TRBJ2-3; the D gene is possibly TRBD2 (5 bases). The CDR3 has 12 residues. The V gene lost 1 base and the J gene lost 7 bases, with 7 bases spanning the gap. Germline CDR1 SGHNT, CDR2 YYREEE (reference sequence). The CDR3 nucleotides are TGTGCCAGCAGCTTGCCGGGGTATACGCAGTATTTT. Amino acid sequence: CASSLPGYTQYF.

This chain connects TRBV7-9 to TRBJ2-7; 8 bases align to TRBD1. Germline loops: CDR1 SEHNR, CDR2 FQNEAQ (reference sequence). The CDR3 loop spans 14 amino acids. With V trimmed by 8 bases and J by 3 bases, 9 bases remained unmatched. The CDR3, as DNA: TGTGCCAGCGGTTTCCGGACAGGGATCTACGAGCAGTACTTC. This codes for CASGFRTGIYEQYF.

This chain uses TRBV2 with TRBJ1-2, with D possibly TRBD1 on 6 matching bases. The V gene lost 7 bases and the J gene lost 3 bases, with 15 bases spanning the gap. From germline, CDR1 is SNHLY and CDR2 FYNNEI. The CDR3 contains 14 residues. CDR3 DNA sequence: TGTGCCAGCACTGGACTGACAGGCTACTATGGCTACACCTTC. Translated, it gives CASTGLTGYYGYTF.

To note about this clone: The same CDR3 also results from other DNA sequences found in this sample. Written as DNA, the CDR3 is TGTGCCAGCAGCTTAGGGGACAGGGACCAAGAGACCCAGTACTTC. Protein product: CASSLGDRDQETQYF. The chain has TRBV7-2 and TRBJ2-5, with 9 nucleotides matching TRBD1. The length of the CDR3 is 15 residues. The V segment lost 1 base and the J segment 0 bases; nucleotides outside the gene matches: 0. The germline V gene has CDR1 SGHTA and CDR2 FQGNSA.

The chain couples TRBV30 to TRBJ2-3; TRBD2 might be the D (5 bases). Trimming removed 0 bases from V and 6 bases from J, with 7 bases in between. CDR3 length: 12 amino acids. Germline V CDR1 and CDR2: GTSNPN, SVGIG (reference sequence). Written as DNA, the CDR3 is TGTGCCTGGAGTGTAAAGCGGGATACGCAGTATTTT. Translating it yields CAWSVKRDTQYF.

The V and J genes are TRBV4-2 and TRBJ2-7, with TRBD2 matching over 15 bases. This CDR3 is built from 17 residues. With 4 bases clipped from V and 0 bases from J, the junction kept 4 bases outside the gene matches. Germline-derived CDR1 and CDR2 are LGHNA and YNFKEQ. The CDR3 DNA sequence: TGTGCCAGCAGCCTGGGACTAGCGGGAGGTAACTCCTACGAGCAGTACTTC. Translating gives CASSLGLAGGNSYEQYF.

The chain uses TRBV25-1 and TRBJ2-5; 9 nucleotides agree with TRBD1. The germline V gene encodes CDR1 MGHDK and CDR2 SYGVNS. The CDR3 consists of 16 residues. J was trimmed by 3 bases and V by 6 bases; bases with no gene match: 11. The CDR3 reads CASRNTPGQGKETQYF. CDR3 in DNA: TGTGCCAGCAGAAATACACCGGGACAGGGAAAAGAGACCCAGTACTTC. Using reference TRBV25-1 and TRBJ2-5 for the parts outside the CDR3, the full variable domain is EADIYQTPRYLVIGTGKKITLECSQTMGHDKMYWYQQDPGMELHLIHYSYGVNSTEKGDLSSESTVSRIRTEHFPLTLESARPSHTSQYLCASRNTPGQGKETQYFGPGTRLLVL.